One TCR beta chain is described in this entry. Its antigen is still unknown. The CDR3 contains 15 residues. From its re-call of the 5' RACE reads, TCRdb lists each CDR3 protein once, without DNA. The clone table shows around 100,000 distinct CDR3 sequences, with the ten largest holding about 18%. The data originate from a study of T cells expressing NK-cell markers. Study findings and constraints: The dominant NKG2C+ clonotypes represented about 1.0-7.5% of CD8+ T cells in over 5 donors. Whether expanded NKG2C+ T cell clones recognized HCMV stayed uncertain.

The V gene is TRBV12-3 or TRBV12-4, the J gene TRBJ2-2; TCRdb picks TRBD1, but there is no DNA to check that call. The TCR originated in a woman between 18 and 69 years old in good health. Sequenced input: blood T cells: a sorted CD56 or NKG2C T cell subset, CD4+ or CD8+ T cells, or bulk PBMC T cells (not recorded which). The CDR3 loop reads CASTYSDREVGELFF.